The entry that follows covers one T cell receptor (beta chain) sequence. Relapse after autologous stem cell transplantation occurred in every patient, and brentuximab vedotin exposure varied. Under best response, outcomes were complete response, partial response or progressive disease. The source of the sample is a study of PD-1 blockade in classical Hodgkin lymphoma. Measured with immunoSEQ multiplex PCR; TCRdb has only the in-frame clones, and not every one. The sample has roughly 96,000 clones, roughly 89% seen once. There are 11 residues in the CDR3. Between the trimmed V and J ends, which lost 10 bases and 11 bases, there was a span of 15 bases. Germline V gene sequence: CDR1 SGHVS, CDR2 FQNEAQ.

The gene calls are TRBV7-8 and TRBJ2-1; unclear D gene. The sequenced sample was peripheral blood mononuclear cells (PBMCs), obtained before the second cycle of nivolumab. The receptor comes from a human donor with classical Hodgkin lymphoma. This CDR3 is CATYKDVQQFF. The CDR3 DNA sequence: TGTGCCACCTACAAGGACGTCCAGCAGTTCTTC.